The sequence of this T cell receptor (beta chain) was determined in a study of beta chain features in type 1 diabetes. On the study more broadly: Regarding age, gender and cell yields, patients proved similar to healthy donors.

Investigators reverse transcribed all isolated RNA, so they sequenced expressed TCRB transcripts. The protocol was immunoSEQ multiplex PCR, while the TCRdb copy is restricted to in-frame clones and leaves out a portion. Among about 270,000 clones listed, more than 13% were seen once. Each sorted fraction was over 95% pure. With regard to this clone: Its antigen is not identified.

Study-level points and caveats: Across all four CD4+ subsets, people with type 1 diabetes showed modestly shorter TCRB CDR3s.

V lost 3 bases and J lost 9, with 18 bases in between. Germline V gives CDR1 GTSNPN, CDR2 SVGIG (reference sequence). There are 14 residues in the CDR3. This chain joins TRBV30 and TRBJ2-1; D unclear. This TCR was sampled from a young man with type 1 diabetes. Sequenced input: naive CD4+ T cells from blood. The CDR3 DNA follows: TGTGCCTGGAGCCACCCCCCTGGCGGTATTGAGCAGTTCTTC. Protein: CAWSHPPGGIEQFF.